This T cell receptor (beta chain) was identified during a study of cytomegalovirus exposure and HLA in healthy donors. Study as a whole: Roughly 85 million unique TCRs from HLA-typed donors made up an early data release. The study's findings and limits: TCR beta sequences reportedly predicted the HLA-A and HLA-B alleles of most subjects accurately.

PCR employed 60 Vbeta and 13 Jbeta primers. Data came from immunoSEQ multiplex PCR; TCRdb stores just in-frame clones and leaves some out. Among about 200,000 clones listed, around 76% were seen once. Points on this clone: Antigen specificity is unknown.

The V segment lost 4 bases and the J segment 6 bases; nucleotides outside the gene matches: 3. Germline V gene lookup returns CDR1 SGHTA and CDR2 FQGTGA. This CDR3 spans 13 amino acids. Every donor was a healthy person donating bone marrow. The sequenced sample was PBMCs. This rearrangement joins TRBV7-3 to TRBJ2-1, with 7 bases lining up with TRBD2. This clonotype was sampled from a man aged 30-40 years in good health and CMV-seronegative. As DNA, the CDR3 is TGTGCCAGCAGCTCCTCTAGCGGCAATGAGCAGTTCTTC. It translates to CASSSSSGNEQFF.